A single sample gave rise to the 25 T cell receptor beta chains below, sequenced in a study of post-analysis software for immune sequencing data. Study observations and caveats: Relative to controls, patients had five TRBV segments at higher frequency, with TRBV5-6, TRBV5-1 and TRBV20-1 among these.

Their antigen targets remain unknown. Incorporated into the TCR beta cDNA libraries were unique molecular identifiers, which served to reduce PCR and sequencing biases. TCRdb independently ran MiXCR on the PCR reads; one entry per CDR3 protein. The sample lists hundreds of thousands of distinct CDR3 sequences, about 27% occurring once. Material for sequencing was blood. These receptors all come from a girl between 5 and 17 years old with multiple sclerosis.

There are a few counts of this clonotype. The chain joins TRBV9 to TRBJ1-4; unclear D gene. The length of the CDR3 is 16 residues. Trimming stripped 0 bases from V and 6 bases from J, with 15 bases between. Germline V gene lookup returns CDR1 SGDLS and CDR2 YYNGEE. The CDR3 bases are TGTGCCAGCAGCGTAGCTCCGGTAGGGCAGTATGAAAAACTGTTTTTT. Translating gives CASSVAPVGQYEKLFF.

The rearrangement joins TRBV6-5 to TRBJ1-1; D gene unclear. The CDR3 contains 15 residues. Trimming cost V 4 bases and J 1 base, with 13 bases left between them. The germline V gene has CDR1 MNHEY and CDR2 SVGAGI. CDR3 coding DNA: TGTGCCAGCAGTTCCCCCTCCGGCGGGAACACTGAAGCTTTCTTT. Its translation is CASSSPSGGNTEAFF.

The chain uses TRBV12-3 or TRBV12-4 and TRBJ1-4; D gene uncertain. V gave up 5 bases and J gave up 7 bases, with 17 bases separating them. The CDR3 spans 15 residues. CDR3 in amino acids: CASSSGRVNGEKLFF. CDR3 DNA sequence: TGTGCCAGCAGTAGTGGGAGGGTCAATGGTGAAAAACTGTTTTTT.

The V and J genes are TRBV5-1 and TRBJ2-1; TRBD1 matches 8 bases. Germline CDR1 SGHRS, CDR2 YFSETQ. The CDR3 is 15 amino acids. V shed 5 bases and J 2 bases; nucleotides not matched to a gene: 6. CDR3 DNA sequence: TGCGCCAGCAGATACGGACAGGGACCCTACAATGAGCAGTTCTTC. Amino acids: CASRYGQGPYNEQFF.

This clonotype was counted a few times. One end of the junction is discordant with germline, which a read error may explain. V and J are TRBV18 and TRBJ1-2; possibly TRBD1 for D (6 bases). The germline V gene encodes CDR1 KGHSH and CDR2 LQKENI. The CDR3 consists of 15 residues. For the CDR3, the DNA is TGTGCCGGCTCACCACTCTCACAGGGAGATGGTGGCTACACCTTC. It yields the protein CAGSPLSQGDGGYTF.

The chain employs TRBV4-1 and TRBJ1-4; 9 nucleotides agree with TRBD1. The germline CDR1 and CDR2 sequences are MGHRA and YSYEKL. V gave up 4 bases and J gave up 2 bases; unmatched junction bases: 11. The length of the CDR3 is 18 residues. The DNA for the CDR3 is TGCGCCAGCAGCCCGTCCGGGGGACAGGGACTGACTAATGAAAAACTGTTTTTT. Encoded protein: CASSPSGGQGLTNEKLFF.

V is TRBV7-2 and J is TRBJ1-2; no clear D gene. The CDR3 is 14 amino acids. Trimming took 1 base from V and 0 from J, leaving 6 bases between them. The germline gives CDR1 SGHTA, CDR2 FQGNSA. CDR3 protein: CASSLVAANYGYTF. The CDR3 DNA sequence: TGTGCCAGCAGCTTAGTGGCAGCTAACTATGGCTACACCTTC.

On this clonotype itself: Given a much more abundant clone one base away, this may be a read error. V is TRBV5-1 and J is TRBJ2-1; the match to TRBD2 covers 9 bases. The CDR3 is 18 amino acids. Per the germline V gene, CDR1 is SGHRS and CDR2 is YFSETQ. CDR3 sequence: CVSTNGLAGTPQHNEQFF. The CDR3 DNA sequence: TGCGTCAGCACGAATGGGCTAGCGGGAACTCCCCAACACAATGAGCAGTTCTTC.

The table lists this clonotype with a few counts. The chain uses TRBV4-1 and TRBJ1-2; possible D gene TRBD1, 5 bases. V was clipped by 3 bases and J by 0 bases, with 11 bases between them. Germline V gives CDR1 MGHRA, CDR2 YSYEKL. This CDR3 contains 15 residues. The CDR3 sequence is CASSQPGRTNYGYTF. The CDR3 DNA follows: TGCGCCAGCAGCCAGCCGGGACGAACTAACTATGGCTACACCTTC.

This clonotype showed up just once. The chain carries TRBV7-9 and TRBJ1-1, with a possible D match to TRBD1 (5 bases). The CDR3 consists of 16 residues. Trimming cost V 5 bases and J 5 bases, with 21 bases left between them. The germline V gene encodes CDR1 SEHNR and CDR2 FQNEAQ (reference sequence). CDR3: CASSQTAGARGTEAFF. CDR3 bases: TGTGCCAGCAGCCAAACGGCCGGGGCCCGGGGTACTGAAGCTTTCTTT.

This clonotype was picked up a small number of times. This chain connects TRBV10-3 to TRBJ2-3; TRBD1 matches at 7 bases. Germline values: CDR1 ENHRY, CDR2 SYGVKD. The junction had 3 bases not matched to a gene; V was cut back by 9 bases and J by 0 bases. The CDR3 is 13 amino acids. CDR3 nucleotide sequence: TGTGCCATGACAGGGTCTAGCACAGATACGCAGTATTTT. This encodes CAMTGSSTDTQYF.

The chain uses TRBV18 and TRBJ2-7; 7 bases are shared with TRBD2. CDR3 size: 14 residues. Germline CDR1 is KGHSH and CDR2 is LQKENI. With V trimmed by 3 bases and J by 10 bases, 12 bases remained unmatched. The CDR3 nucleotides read TGTGCCAGCTCACCCGGGACTACCCGACCGGCCCAGTACTTC. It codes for CASSPGTTRPAQYF.

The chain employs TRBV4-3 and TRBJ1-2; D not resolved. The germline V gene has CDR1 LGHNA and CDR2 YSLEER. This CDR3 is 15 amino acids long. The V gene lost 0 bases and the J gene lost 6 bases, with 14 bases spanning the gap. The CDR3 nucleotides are TGCGCCAGCAGCCAAGATAGGGAACGGGGTGATGGCTACACCTTC. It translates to CASSQDRERGDGYTF.

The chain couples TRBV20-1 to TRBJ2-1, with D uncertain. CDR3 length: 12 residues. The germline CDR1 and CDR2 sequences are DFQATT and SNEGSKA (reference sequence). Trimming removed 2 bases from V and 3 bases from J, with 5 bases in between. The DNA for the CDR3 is TGCAGTGCTAGATACGGCTACAATGAGCAGTTCTTC. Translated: CSARYGYNEQFF.

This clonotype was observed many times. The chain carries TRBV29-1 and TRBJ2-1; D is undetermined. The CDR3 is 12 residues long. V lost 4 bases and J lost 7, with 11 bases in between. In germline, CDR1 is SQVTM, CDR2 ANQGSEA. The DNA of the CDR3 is TGCAGCGTTGTCGGCACGGTGAATGAGCAGTTCTTC. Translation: CSVVGTVNEQFF.

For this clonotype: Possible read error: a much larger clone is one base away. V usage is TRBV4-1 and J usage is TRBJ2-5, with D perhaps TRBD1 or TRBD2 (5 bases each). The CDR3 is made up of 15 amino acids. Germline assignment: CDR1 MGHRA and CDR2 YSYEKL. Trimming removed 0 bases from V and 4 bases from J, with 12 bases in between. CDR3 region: CASSQELGDGETQYF. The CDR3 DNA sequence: TGCGCCAGCAGCCAAGAGTTAGGGGACGGAGAGACCCAGTACTTC.

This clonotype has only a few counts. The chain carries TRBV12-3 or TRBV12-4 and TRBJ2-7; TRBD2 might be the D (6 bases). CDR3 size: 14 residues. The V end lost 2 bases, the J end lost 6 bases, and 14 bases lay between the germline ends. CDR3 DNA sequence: TGTGCCAGCAGTTTAATGGGGGGATTGGGCGAGCAGTACTTC. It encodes CASSLMGGLGEQYF.

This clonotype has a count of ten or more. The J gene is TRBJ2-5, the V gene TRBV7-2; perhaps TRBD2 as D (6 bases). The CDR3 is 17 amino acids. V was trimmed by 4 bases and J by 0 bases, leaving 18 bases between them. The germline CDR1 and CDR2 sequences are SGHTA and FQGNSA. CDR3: CASSSPLGGTYQETQYF. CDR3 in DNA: TGTGCCAGCAGCTCCCCCCTTGGGGGGACGTACCAAGAGACCCAGTACTTC.

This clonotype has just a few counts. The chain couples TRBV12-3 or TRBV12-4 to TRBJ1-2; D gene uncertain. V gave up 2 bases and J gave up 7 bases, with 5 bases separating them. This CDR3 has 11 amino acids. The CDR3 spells CASSLTGGYTF. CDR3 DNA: TGTGCCAGCAGTTTAACGGGTGGCTACACCTTC.

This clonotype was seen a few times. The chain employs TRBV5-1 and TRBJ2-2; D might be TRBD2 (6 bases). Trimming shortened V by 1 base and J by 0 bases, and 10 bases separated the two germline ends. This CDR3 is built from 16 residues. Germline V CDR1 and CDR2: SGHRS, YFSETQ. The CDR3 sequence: CASSLRSGSNTGELFF. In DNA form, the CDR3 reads TGCGCCAGCAGCTTGAGGAGCGGGTCGAACACCGGGGAGCTGTTTTTT.

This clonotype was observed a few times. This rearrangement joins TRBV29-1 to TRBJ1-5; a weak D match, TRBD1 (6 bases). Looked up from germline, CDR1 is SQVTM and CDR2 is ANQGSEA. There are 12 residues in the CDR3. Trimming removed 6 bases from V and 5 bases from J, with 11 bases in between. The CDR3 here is CSVGAGDQPQHF. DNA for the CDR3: TGCAGCGTGGGGGCAGGGGATCAGCCCCAGCATTTT.

As DNA, the CDR3 is TGTGCCAGCATGGGGCTAGCCAAAAACATTCAGTACTTC. This translates into CASMGLAKNIQYF. The chain employs TRBV28 and TRBJ2-4, with D maybe TRBD1 (5 bases). Trimming pared 7 bases from V and 0 bases from J, leaving 7 bases between. CDR3 length: 13 residues. Germline loops: CDR1 MDHEN, CDR2 SYDVKM.

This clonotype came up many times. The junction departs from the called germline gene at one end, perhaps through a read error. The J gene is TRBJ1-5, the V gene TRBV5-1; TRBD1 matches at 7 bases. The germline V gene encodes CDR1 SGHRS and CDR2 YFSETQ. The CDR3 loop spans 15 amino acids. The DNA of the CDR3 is TGTGCCAGCAGCTTAGCAGGGGGGAGCAATCAGCCCCAGCATTTT. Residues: CASSLAGGSNQPQHF.

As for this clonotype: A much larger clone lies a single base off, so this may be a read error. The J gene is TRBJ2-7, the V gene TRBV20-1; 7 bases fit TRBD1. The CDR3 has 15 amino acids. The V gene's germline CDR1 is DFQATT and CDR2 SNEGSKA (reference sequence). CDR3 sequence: CSARDLSGQPYGQYF. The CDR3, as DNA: TGCAGTGCTAGAGATCTGTCGGGACAGCCCTACGGGCAGTACTTC.

CDR3 amino acids: CSARDGYPGYTF. In nucleotides, the CDR3 is TGCAGTGCTAGGGACGGATACCCTGGCTACACCTTC. The V call is TRBV20-1, the J call TRBJ1-2; D gene ambiguous. The CDR3 has 12 residues. CDR1 and CDR2 (germline): DFQATT, SNEGSKA (reference sequence). V dropped 3 bases and J dropped 7 bases, with 12 bases sitting between them.